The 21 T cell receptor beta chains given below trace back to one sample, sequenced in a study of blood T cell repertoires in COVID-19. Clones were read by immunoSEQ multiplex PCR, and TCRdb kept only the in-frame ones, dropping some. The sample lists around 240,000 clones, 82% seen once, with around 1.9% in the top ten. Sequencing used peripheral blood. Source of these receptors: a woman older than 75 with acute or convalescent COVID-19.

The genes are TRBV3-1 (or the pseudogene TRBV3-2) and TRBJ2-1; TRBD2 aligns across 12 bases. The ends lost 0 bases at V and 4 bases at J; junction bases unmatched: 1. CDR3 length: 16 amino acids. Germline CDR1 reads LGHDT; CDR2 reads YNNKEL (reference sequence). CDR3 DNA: TGTGCCAGCAGCCAAGAACTAGCGGGGGGTTACAATGAGCAGTTCTTC. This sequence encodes CASSQELAGGYNEQFF.

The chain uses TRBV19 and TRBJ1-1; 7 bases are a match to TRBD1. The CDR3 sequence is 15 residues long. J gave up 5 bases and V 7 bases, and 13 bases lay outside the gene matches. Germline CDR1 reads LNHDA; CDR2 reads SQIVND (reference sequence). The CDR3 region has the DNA TGTGCCAGTACCCCCCTAGACAGGGTTGGTACTGAAGCTTTCTTT. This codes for CASTPLDRVGTEAFF.

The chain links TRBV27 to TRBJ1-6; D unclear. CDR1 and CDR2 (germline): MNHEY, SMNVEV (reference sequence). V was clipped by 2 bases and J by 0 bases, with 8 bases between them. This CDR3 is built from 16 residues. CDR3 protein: CASSLREDSYNSPLHF. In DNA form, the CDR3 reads TGTGCCAGCAGTTTAAGGGAGGACTCCTATAATTCACCCCTCCACTTT.

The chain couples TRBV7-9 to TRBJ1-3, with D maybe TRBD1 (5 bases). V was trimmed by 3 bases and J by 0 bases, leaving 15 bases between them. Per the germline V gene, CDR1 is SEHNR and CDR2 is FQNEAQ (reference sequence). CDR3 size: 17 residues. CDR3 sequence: CASSLAGRMFSGNTIYF. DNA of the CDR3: TGTGCCAGCAGCTTGGCGGGACGGATGTTCTCTGGAAACACCATATATTTT.

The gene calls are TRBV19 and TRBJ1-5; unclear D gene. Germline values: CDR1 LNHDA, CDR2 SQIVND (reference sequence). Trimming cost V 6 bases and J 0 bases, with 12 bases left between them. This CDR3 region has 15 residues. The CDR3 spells CASSRGHYSNQPQHF. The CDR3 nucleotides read TGTGCCAGTAGCCGTGGCCATTATAGCAATCAGCCCCAGCATTTT.

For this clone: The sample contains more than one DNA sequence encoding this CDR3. The DNA of the CDR3 is TGTGCCAGTAGTCGCCAGGGCGGCACCGGGGAGCTGTTTTTT. This codes for CASSRQGGTGELFF. J is TRBJ2-2 and V is TRBV19; maybe TRBD1 (5 bases). Trimming pared 5 bases from V and 4 bases from J, leaving 11 bases between. Germline CDR1 LNHDA, CDR2 SQIVND (reference sequence). There are 14 residues in the CDR3.

CDR3 region: CASSLWTSGSSYNEQFF. As DNA, the CDR3 is TGTGCCAGCTCACTATGGACTAGCGGGAGCTCCTACAATGAGCAGTTCTTC. V usage is TRBV18 and J usage is TRBJ2-1; TRBD2 aligns across 13 bases. J lost 0 bases, V lost 4 bases, and 3 bases had no gene match. The length of the CDR3 is 17 residues. CDR1 is KGHSH, CDR2 LQKENI, per germline.

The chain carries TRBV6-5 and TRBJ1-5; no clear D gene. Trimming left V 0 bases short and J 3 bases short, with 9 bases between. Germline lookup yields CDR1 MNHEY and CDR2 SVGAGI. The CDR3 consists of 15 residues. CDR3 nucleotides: TGTGCCAGCAGTTACTCCCCGGGTCCCAATCAGCCCCAGCATTTT. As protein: CASSYSPGPNQPQHF.

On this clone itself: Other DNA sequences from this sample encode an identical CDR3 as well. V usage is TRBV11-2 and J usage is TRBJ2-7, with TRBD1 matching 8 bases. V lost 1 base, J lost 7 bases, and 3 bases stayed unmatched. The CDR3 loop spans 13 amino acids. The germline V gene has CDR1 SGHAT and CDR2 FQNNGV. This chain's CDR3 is CASSLGQGREQYF. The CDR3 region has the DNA TGTGCCAGCAGCTTAGGACAGGGGAGGGAGCAGTACTTC.

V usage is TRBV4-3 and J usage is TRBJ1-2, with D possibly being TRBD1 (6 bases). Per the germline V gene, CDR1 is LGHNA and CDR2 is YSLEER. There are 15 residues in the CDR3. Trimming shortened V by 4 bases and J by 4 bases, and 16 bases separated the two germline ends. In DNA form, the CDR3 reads TGCGCCAGCAGCCTCACGGGGGGCAGTAGCTATGGCTACACCTTC. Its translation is CASSLTGGSSYGYTF.

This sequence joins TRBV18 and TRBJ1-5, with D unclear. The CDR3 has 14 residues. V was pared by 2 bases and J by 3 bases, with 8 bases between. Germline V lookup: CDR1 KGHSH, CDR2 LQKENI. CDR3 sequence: CASSPNGFNQPQHF. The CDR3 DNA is TGTGCCAGCTCACCAAACGGTTTCAATCAGCCCCAGCATTTT.

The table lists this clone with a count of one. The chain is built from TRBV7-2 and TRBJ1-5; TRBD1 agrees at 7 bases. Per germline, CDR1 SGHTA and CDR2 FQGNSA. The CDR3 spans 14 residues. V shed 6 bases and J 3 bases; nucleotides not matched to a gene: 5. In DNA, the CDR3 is TGTGCCAGCAGTTCGACAGGGCCCAATCAGCCCCAGCATTTT. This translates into CASSSTGPNQPQHF. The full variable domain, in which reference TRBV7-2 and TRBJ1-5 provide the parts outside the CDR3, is GAGVSQSPSNKVTEKGKDVELRCDPISGHTALYWYRQSLGQGLEFLIYFQGNSAPDKSGLPSDRFSAERTGGSVSTLTIQRTQQEDSAVYLCASSSTGPNQPQHFGDGTRLSIL.

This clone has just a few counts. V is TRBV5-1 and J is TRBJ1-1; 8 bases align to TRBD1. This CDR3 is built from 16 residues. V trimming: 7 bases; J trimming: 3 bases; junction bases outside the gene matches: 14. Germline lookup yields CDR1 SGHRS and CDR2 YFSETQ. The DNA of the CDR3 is TGCGCCAGCCAACGCCGGTCAGGGGGCGGGGACACTGAAGCTTTCTTT. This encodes CASQRRSGGGDTEAFF.

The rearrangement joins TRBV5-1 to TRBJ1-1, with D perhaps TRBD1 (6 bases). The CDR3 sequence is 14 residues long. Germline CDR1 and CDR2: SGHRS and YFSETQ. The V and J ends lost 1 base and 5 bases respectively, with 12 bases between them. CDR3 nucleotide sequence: TGCGCCAGCAGCTTGAACCCACAGGGAACTGAAGCTTTCTTT. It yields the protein CASSLNPQGTEAFF.

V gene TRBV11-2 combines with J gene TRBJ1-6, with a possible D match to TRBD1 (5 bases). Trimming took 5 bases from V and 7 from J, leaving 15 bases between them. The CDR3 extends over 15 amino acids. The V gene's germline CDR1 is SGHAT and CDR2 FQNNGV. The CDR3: CASSGALTPNSPLHF. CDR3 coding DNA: TGTGCCAGCAGCGGGGCCCTCACCCCCAATTCACCCCTCCACTTT. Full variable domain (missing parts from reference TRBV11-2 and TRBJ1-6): EAGVAQSPRYKIIEKRQSVAFWCNPISGHATLYWYQQILGQGPKLLIQFQNNGVVDDSQLPKDRFSAERLKGVDSTLKIQPAKLEDSAVYLCASSGALTPNSPLHFGNGTRLTVT.

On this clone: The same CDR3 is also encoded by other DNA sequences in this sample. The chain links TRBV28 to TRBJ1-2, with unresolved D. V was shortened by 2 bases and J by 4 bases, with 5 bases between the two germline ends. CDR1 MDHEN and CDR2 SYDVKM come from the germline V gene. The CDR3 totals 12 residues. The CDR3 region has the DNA TGTGCCAGCAGTTTAAGAGGCTATGGCTACACCTTC. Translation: CASSLRGYGYTF.

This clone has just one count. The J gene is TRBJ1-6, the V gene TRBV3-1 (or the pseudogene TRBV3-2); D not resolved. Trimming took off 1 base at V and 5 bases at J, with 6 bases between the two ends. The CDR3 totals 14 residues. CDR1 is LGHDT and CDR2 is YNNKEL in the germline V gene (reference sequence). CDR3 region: CASSQAGDNSPLHF. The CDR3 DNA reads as TGTGCCAGCAGCCAAGCCGGGGATAATTCACCCCTCCACTTT.

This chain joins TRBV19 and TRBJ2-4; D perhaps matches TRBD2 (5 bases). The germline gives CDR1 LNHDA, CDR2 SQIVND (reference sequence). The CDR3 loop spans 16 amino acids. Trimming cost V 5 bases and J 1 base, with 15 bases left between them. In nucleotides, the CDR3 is TGTGCCAGTAGTGTCGGAGGAGCCGTGGCCAAAAACATTCAGTACTTC. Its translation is CASSVGGAVAKNIQYF.

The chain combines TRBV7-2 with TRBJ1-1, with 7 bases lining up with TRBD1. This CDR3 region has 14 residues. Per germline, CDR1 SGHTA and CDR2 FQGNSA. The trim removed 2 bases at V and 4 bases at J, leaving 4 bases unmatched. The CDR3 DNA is TGTGCCAGCAGCTTAAAGGCAGGGGGCACTGAAGCTTTCTTT. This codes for CASSLKAGGTEAFF.

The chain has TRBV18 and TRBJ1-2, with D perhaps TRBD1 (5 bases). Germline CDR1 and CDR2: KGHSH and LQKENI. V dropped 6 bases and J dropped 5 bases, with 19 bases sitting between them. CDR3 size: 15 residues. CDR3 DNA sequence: TGTGCCAGCTCTCTAACCTCGACAGAAACTTATGGCTACACCTTC. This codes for CASSLTSTETYGYTF.

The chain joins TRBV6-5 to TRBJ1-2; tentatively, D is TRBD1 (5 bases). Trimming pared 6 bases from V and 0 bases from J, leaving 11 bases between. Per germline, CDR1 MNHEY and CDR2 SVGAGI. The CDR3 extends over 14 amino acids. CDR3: CASSKTVTNYGYTF. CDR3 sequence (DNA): TGTGCCAGCAGCAAGACAGTGACTAACTATGGCTACACCTTC.